These 8 T cell receptor beta chains were sequenced from one sample in a study of OX40 agonist ivuxolimab in advanced cancers. Clones were sequenced by immunoSEQ multiplex PCR, and TCRdb holds only the in-frame ones, with some missing. The data show fewer than 100,000 clones, roughly 86% seen once. Material: CD4+ or CD8+ T cells sorted from blood, obtained in a trial of the OX40 agonist ivuxolimab. These receptors all stem from an adult with an advanced solid tumor such as melanoma, head and neck, liver or kidney cancer.

The J gene is TRBJ2-2, the V gene TRBV25-1; TRBD1 matches 9 bases. The CDR3 is made up of 16 amino acids. Per the germline V gene, CDR1 is MGHDK and CDR2 is SYGVNS. Trimming removed 2 bases from V and 6 bases from J; junction bases left unmatched: 7. This CDR3 reads CASSERDRVSAGELFF. CDR3 sequence (DNA): TGTGCCAGCAGTGAAAGGGACAGGGTCTCAGCCGGGGAGCTGTTTTTT.

The chain is built from TRBV5-5 and TRBJ1-1; weak D call: TRBD1 (6 bases). The CDR3 extends over 14 amino acids. In germline, CDR1 is SGHKS, CDR2 YYEKEE (reference sequence). The V gene lost 0 bases and the J gene lost 2 bases, with 8 bases spanning the gap. CDR3 nucleotides: TGTGCCAGCAGCTTGGAACAGGGCAACACTGAAGCTTTCTTT. As protein: CASSLEQGNTEAFF.

The genes are TRBV5-1 and TRBJ2-7, with 8 bases matching TRBD2. The CDR3 is made up of 15 amino acids. J lost 0 bases, V lost 2 bases, and 4 bases had no gene match. Germline CDR1 and CDR2: SGHRS and YFSETQ. The CDR3 DNA follows: TGCGCCAGCAGCTTATTAAGCGGGGGCTCCTACGAGCAGTACTTC. As protein: CASSLLSGGSYEQYF.

This sequence joins TRBV30 and TRBJ2-1; D is perhaps TRBD2 (6 bases). Germline CDR1 and CDR2: GTSNPN and SVGIG (reference sequence). This CDR3 spans 15 amino acids. The germline V and J ends were trimmed by 4 bases and 10 bases, with 23 bases remaining between them. The CDR3, as DNA: TGTGCCTGGACCCCCCTCGGACTGGGGGGAATGGAGCAGTTCTTC. Its translation: CAWTPLGLGGMEQFF. Together with reference TRBV30 and TRBJ2-1, the CDR3 gives the full variable domain: SQTIHQWPATLVQPVGSPLSLECTVEGTSNPNLYWYRQAAGRGLQLLFYSVGIGQISSEVPQNLSASRPQDRQFILSSKKLLLSDSGFYLCAWTPLGLGGMEQFFGPGTRLTVL.

This chain connects TRBV9 to TRBJ2-1; no reliable D call. This CDR3 comprises 13 residues. Looked up from germline, CDR1 is SGDLS and CDR2 is YYNGEE. The V end lost 0 bases, the J end lost 2 bases, and 3 bases lay between the germline ends. The CDR3 nucleotides are TGTGCCAGCAGCGTAGCCCCCTACAATGAGCAGTTCTTC. Protein: CASSVAPYNEQFF. The variable domain in full, completed from reference TRBV9 and TRBJ2-1, reads DSGVTQTPKHLITATGQRVTLRCSPRSGDLSVYWYQQSLDQGLQFLIQYYNGEERAKGNILERFSAQQFPDLHSELNLSSLELGDSALYFCASSVAPYNEQFFGPGTRLTVL.

V is TRBV5-8 and J is TRBJ2-7, with 9 bases aligning to TRBD1. The CDR3 is made up of 15 amino acids. With 2 bases clipped from V and 2 bases from J, the junction kept 5 bases outside the gene matches. In germline, CDR1 is SGHTS, CDR2 YDEGEE. CDR3 sequence reads: CASSFVRDRAYEQYF. The CDR3 coding sequence is TGTGCCAGCAGCTTTGTCCGGGACAGGGCCTACGAGCAGTACTTC.

The chain joins TRBV15 to TRBJ1-5; D is uncertain. V was pared by 3 bases and J by 6 bases, with 12 bases between. CDR3 length equals 14 residues. Germline V gene sequence: CDR1 LNHNV, CDR2 YYDKDF (reference sequence). The CDR3 protein is CATSRGTVGQPQHF. The CDR3 DNA reads as TGTGCCACCAGCAGGGGAACAGTGGGTCAGCCCCAGCATTTT.

V and J are TRBV2 and TRBJ1-5, with D possibly being TRBD1 (6 bases). CDR3 length equals 14 residues. The V end lost 8 bases, the J end lost 4 bases, and 15 bases lay between the germline ends. Germline CDR1 and CDR2: SNHLY and FYNNEI. The CDR3 loop is CASRPGTQNQPQHF. The CDR3 coding sequence is TGTGCCAGCCGCCCCGGGACACAAAATCAGCCCCAGCATTTT.